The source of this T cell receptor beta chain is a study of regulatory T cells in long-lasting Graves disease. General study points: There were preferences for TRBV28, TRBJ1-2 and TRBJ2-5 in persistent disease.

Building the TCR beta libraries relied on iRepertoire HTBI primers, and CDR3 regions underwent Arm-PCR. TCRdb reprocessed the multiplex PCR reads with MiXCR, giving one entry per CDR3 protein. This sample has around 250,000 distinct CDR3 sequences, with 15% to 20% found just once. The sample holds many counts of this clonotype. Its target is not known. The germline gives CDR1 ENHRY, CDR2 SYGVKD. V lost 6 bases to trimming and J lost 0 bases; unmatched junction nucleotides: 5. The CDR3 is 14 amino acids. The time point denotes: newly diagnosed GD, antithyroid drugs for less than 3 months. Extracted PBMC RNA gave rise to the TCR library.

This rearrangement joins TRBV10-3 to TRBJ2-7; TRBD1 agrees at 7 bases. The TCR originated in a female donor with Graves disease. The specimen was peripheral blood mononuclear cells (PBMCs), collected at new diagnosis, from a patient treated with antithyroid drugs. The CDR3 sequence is CAIRPTGSSYEQYF. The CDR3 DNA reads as TGTGCCATCAGGCCGACAGGGAGCTCCTACGAGCAGTACTTC.